This section outlines one T cell receptor beta chain sequence together with its context. Its antigen has not been determined. No base-level quality is on record; no much larger clone is a single base apart. The trim is 0 bases for V and 6 bases for J, with a gap of 9 bases between the germline ends. Including cysteine and phenylalanine, the CDR3 has 14 amino acids. This entry keeps only the CDR3 DNA: 42 bases, framed from base 1. CDR1 and CDR2 (MNHEY, SVGAGI) derive from the germline V gene. The donors were healthy, HIV-negative adults with no recently reported acute infections or vaccinations. All donors were Caucasian adults living in Nashville, Tennessee, USA. CD4+ T cells were enriched by magnetic negative selection, after which naive cells were positively selected on CD45RA and the negative fraction was taken as the memory subset. Blood was obtained by leukapheresis, after which PBMCs were separated by Ficoll-Histopaque density gradient centrifugation and cryopreserved in liquid nitrogen vapor phase. Analytical flow cytometry was used to check the purity and quantity of each magnetically sorted T cell population. Each sorted fraction had its genomic DNA isolated and then quantified by UV absorbance on a Nanodrop 2000c.

Using the deep immunoSEQ assay, TCR CDR3 regions were amplified from genomic DNA by multiplex PCR. Genomic DNA extracted from each cell subset was distributed evenly over all wells of several immunoSEQ 96-well plates, and each plate served as one replicate. For sorted subsets, roughly 0.2 ug genomic DNA, equal to about 30,000 T cell genomes, was loaded into each replicate PCR. The purified libraries were quantified using a Qubit 3.0 fluorometer, sized with a Bioanalyzer 2100, and then quantified again using the KAPA Library Quantification kit. Every immunoSEQ 96-well plate was sequenced on a dedicated single-read 150-cycle Illumina NextSeq 550 flow cell. In the original analysis: The immunoSEQ output contained only junctional sequences without quality scores, so filtering could not match that applied to full-length reads. Sequences were annotated with PyIR, a Python wrapper for IgBLAST v1.9, using IMGT germline references to assign V/J genes and CDR3. Reads were filtered out if the reads had weak V/J assignments (E-value above 1e-6), no CDR3, stop codons, out-of-frame junctions, or ambiguous translated residues. A V3J clonotype was defined by an identical inferred V gene, J gene, and CDR3 amino acid sequence. The percentage overlap between two repertoires was calculated by dividing the number of shared unique clonotypes by the size of the smaller repertoire. Three approaches were used to assess repertoire richness: RTK rarefaction, the Chao1 estimator, and Recon v2.1 estimates of unobserved clonotypes. For all TCRbeta clonotypes obtained by the gDNA method from four donors, generation probabilities were computed with OLGA. The table was pulled from immuneACCESS by TCRdb, which kept in-frame rearrangements only. Such tables lose some clones; where checked, under half of the loss comes from unresolved V genes, and the rest has no known cause. That table gives V, J and clone size, and the DNA gave D and trimming. In all, the sample holds 2,100,000 or so clones, and approximately 96% of those were seen once. Jointly, the top ten make up 0.13% of the sample.

The data are from a study of shared clonotypes between healthy human individuals (dated by TCRdb to 2018 to 2020). For context, the study as a whole: The cohort included three men and a couple of women between 18 and 49 years of age. Per donor, three plates each were used for CD4 naive and CD4 memory, two for CD8 naive, and one for CD8 memory. The study deeply sequenced blood TCR repertoires of about five healthy adults to estimate repertoire size and the extent of clonotype sharing between individuals. To increase sequencing depth and limit assay-specific biases, TCR repertoire library preparation and sequencing were carried out by different laboratories using diverse techniques. Each donor's leukapheresis produced roughly between roughly 0.9 and 9 billion PBMCs.

Overall results and qualifications from the work: Incomplete sequencing was indicated by rarefaction of sorted-subset datasets, despite the large sequencing depth. Naive subsets generally had larger estimated clonotype richness than memory subsets. The genetic and exposure-history diversity represented was limited by the small number of donors. About 4.5% of naive CD4, 3.5% of naive CD8, around 2.3% of memory CD4, and about 0.4% of memory CD8 clonotypes were shared across several donors. Pairwise subsampling led to the expectation that sequencing depth would affect the degree of clonotype sharing among donors. Sampling was restricted to blood, and TCR repertoires in tissues likely differ from the TCR repertoires found in blood. Compared with non-shared clonotypes, the clonotypes found in all four sorted-subset donors had higher generation probabilities.

Source material: naive CD4+ T cells sorted from blood. This specimen's cell subset or site label, per the study, means: CD45RA+ positively selected. The chain is made from TRBV6-5 and TRBJ1-5, with the D gene call left open. The sequence was collected from a man younger than 30 in good health. CDR3 protein: CASSYSGKGQPQHF. In nucleotide form, the sequence is TGTGCCAGCAGTTACTCGGGGAAGGGTCAGCCCCAGCATTTT.